This T cell receptor beta chain appears in the sequencing data of a study of blood T cells in healthy people across ages. Study findings and constraints: Any changes in expanded clonotypes were possibly confounded, as donor CMV status remained unknown.

Healthy individuals of Caucasian origin from Russia, aged roughly 6 to 95, served as donors. Germline V gives CDR1 LGHNA, CDR2 YNFKEQ. Trimming cost V 0 bases and J 1 base, with 6 bases left between them. The length of the CDR3 is 14 residues. Details on this clonotype: What it binds is not known.

Primed by a sample-barcoded 5' primer and a J-beta primer mix, a second PCR proceeded for 7 to 11 cycles. Every sample produced at least 3 million CDR3-containing paired-end reads. In TCRdb, the 5' RACE reads were re-called with MiXCR into one record per CDR3 protein. The repertoire includes hundreds of thousands of distinct CDR3 sequences, 58% of them detected once, and over 30% sits in the top ten. The sample comprised blood. The sequence derives from a man aged 55 to 70 in good health. V and J are TRBV4-2 and TRBJ2-5; D remains unclear. The CDR3 loop is CASSQERFQETQYF. The DNA of the CDR3 is TGTGCCAGCAGCCAAGAGCGCTTCCAAGAGACCCAGTACTTC.